The 12 T cell receptor beta chains listed next were all sequenced from one sample in a study of cytotoxic CD8 clonotypes in ibrutinib-treated CLL. The data were produced by immunoSEQ multiplex PCR, yet TCRdb's version contains in-frame clones alone and is incomplete. The repertoire consists of about 140,000 clones, with 70% to 85% occurring once and the leading ten covering 25% to 35%. The specimen was PBMCs, collected after 12 months of ibrutinib treatment. The receptors were gathered from a human donor with chronic lymphocytic leukemia.

The chain combines TRBV5-4 with TRBJ2-7, with TRBD1 as a possible D gene (5 bases). The germline V gene has CDR1 SGHNT and CDR2 YYREEE (reference sequence). V lost 0 bases, J lost 7 bases, and 11 bases lay in between. The CDR3 contains 13 residues. This CDR3 reads CASSLEPGWEQYF. The DNA for the CDR3 is TGTGCCAGCAGCTTGGAGCCAGGGTGGGAGCAGTACTTC.

The chain carries TRBV5-1 and TRBJ2-5, with TRBD2 as a possible D gene (6 bases). The CDR3 totals 15 residues. The V gene's germline CDR1 is SGHRS and CDR2 YFSETQ. Trimming cost V 6 bases and J 3 bases, with 18 bases left between them. CDR3: CASTAGPSSEETQYF. The DNA for the CDR3 is TGCGCCAGCACCGCGGGACCGTCTTCGGAAGAGACCCAGTACTTC.

V is TRBV10-3 and J is TRBJ1-2; 10 nucleotides align to TRBD1. The germline CDR1 and CDR2 sequences are ENHRY and SYGVKD. Trimming took 10 bases from V and 7 from J; bases not matched to a gene: 9. The CDR3 covers 13 residues. CDR3 coding DNA: TGTGCCACTGAACGACAGGGGGCTTCTGGCTACACCTTC. Translation gives CATERQGASGYTF.

V is TRBV25-1 and J is TRBJ2-5; D may correspond to TRBD1 or TRBD2 (6 bases each). Trimming stripped 1 base from V and 2 bases from J, with 11 bases between. The CDR3 consists of 15 residues. Germline-derived CDR1 and CDR2 are MGHDK and SYGVNS. Here the CDR3 reads CASSEWGAIQETQYF. The CDR3 region has the DNA TGTGCCAGCAGTGAATGGGGGGCTATTCAAGAGACCCAGTACTTC.

This clone was recorded only once. This sequence joins TRBV4-3 and TRBJ2-3, with a tentative D call TRBD1 (5 bases). The germline V gene has CDR1 LGHNA and CDR2 YSLEER. Trimming took off 1 base at V and 0 bases at J, with 8 bases between the two ends. The CDR3 has 15 amino acids. CDR3 in amino acids: CASSQGDRSTDTQYF. CDR3 in DNA: TGCGCCAGCAGCCAAGGTGACAGAAGCACAGATACGCAGTATTTT.

The V and J genes are TRBV28 and TRBJ1-5; D is unclear. V lost 5 bases and J 2 bases, leaving 19 bases between the germline ends. The CDR3 contains 17 residues. CDR1 is MDHEN, CDR2 SYDVKM, per germline. CDR3 loop: CASSIRLDVVGNQPQHF. The DNA of the CDR3 is TGTGCCAGCAGTATACGGTTGGACGTCGTCGGCAATCAGCCCCAGCATTTT.

This clone turned up a few times. V is TRBV5-1 and J is TRBJ2-7; D not certain. Germline V lookup: CDR1 SGHRS, CDR2 YFSETQ. The CDR3 spans 13 residues. Trimming cost V 2 bases and J 2 bases, with 8 bases left between them. The CDR3: CASSLLAAYEQYF. The CDR3 DNA reads as TGCGCCAGCAGCTTATTAGCCGCCTACGAGCAGTACTTC.

The J gene is TRBJ2-5, the V gene TRBV5-1; D unclear. Trimming left V 1 base short and J 5 bases short, with 12 bases between. CDR3 length: 14 residues. Germline V gives CDR1 SGHRS, CDR2 YFSETQ. CDR3 region: CASSLLQSLETQYF. Written as DNA, the CDR3 is TGCGCCAGCAGCTTGCTTCAGAGCCTGGAGACCCAGTACTTC.

This clone came up a few times. The CDR3 DNA is TGTGCCAGTAGTTATGACAGATACTATGGCTACACCTTC. As protein: CASSYDRYYGYTF. V and J are TRBV19 and TRBJ1-2; D might be TRBD1 (5 bases). Germline values: CDR1 LNHDA, CDR2 SQIVND (reference sequence). CDR3 length: 13 amino acids. V was pared by 5 bases and J by 3 bases, with 10 bases between.

The DNA of the CDR3 is TGTGCCAGTAGTAGGGGACGTGTTCAGCCCCAGCATTTT. This codes for CASSRGRVQPQHF. V is TRBV19 and J is TRBJ1-5, with D possibly being TRBD1 (5 bases). V lost 4 bases to trimming and J lost 6 bases, with 10 bases between them. The length of the CDR3 is 13 residues. Germline lookup yields CDR1 LNHDA and CDR2 SQIVND (reference sequence).

This sequence joins TRBV5-6 and TRBJ2-1, with TRBD1 as a possible D gene (5 bases). V was pared by 6 bases and J by 7 bases, with 17 bases between. The V gene's germline CDR1 is SGHDT and CDR2 YYEEEE. The CDR3 spans 14 residues. The CDR3 DNA is TGTGCCAGCAAAGGACAAGGGGTCGGGAATGAGCAGTTCTTC. Translation gives CASKGQGVGNEQFF.

The chain carries TRBV9 and TRBJ2-3; 13 bases agree with TRBD2. The CDR3 runs to 15 residues. Per germline, CDR1 SGDLS and CDR2 YYNGEE. The junction had 4 bases not matched to a gene; V was cut back by 3 bases and J by 6 bases. CDR3 sequence: CASSGLAGGMDTQYF. In nucleotides, the CDR3 is TGTGCCAGCAGCGGACTAGCGGGGGGTATGGATACGCAGTATTTT. Variable domain in full (rest from reference TRBV9 and TRBJ2-3): DSGVTQTPKHLITATGQRVTLRCSPRSGDLSVYWYQQSLDQGLQFLIQYYNGEERAKGNILERFSAQQFPDLHSELNLSSLELGDSALYFCASSGLAGGMDTQYFGPGTRLTVL.